The next 15 T cell receptor beta chains were all read from a single sample in a study of beta chain features in type 1 diabetes. Since all of the isolated RNA was reverse transcribed, expressed TCRB transcripts were what got sequenced. TCRdb keeps only in-frame clones here, not all; method: immunoSEQ multiplex PCR. The data contain 200,000 to 300,000 clones, roughly 70% of them singletons. Sequenced: naive CD4+ T cells from blood. The receptors here all came from a man younger than 45 in good health.

The chain links TRBV29-1 to TRBJ2-5; 10 positions agree with TRBD1. The CDR3 consists of 14 residues. V lost 3 bases to trimming and J lost 5 bases; unmatched junction nucleotides: 6. The V gene's germline CDR1 is SQVTM and CDR2 ANQGSEA. CDR3 DNA: TGCAGCGTTGACTTGACGGGACAGGGGGAGACCCAGTACTTC. Encoded protein: CSVDLTGQGETQYF.

The chain combines TRBV7-2 with TRBJ1-2; no clear D gene. This CDR3 region has 12 residues. CDR1 is SGHTA, CDR2 FQGNSA, per germline. Trimming pared 7 bases from V and 5 bases from J, leaving 11 bases between. The CDR3 nucleotides read TGTGCCAGCACCCCTGAGTCTTATGGCTACACCTTC. As protein: CASTPESYGYTF.

The rearrangement uses TRBV9 and TRBJ1-2, with 10 bases lining up with TRBD1. The CDR3 sequence is 15 residues long. Germline V gene sequence: CDR1 SGDLS, CDR2 YYNGEE. The V and J ends lost 4 bases and 4 bases, in that order; junction bases with no gene match: 7. The CDR3 spells CASSPGTGASYGYTF. DNA for the CDR3: TGTGCCAGCAGCCCCGGGACAGGGGCATCCTATGGCTACACCTTC.

The gene calls are TRBV30 and TRBJ1-5; tentatively, D is TRBD1 (5 bases). Trimming removed 2 bases from V and 11 bases from J, with 19 bases in between. The CDR3 is 14 residues long. CDR1 GTSNPN and CDR2 SVGIG come from the germline V gene (reference sequence). The CDR3 nucleotides are TGTGCCTGGAGTTCAGGGAAAAATTATCGGTCCCAGCATTTT. Translating it yields CAWSSGKNYRSQHF.

The V gene is TRBV4-2, the J gene TRBJ2-1; 8 bases are a match to TRBD2. CDR1 and CDR2 (germline): LGHNA, YNFKEQ. J gave up 10 bases and V 2 bases, and 10 bases lay outside the gene matches. The length of the CDR3 is 15 residues. The DNA for the CDR3 is TGTGCCAGCAGCCAATCTTCTCGCGGGAGGACAGAGCAGTTCTTC. This codes for CASSQSSRGRTEQFF.

CDR3 sequence: CAISAGLQETQYF. CDR3 nucleotides: TGTGCCATCAGTGCGGGACTCCAAGAGACCCAGTACTTC. The chain couples TRBV10-3 to TRBJ2-5, with D maybe TRBD2 (6 bases). Trimming removed 4 bases at V and 1 base at J, with 7 bases between. The CDR3 has 13 amino acids. Germline V lookup: CDR1 ENHRY, CDR2 SYGVKD.

The chain uses TRBV9 and TRBJ2-7; 8 bases are a match to TRBD1. The germline V gene has CDR1 SGDLS and CDR2 YYNGEE. This CDR3 has 14 residues. Trimming cost V 2 bases and J 2 bases; bases outside gene matches: 3. The CDR3 reads CASSVRTGTYEQYF. In DNA form, the CDR3 reads TGTGCCAGCAGCGTTCGGACAGGGACCTACGAGCAGTACTTC.

The J gene is TRBJ2-3, the V gene TRBV29-1; D unclear. The CDR3 is 13 residues long. CDR1 and CDR2 from the germline V gene are SQVTM and ANQGSEA. Trimming shortened V by 0 bases and J by 5 bases, and 9 bases separated the two germline ends. CDR3 sequence (DNA): TGCAGCGTTGAAGATCTAAGGAGAGATACGCAGTATTTT. Its translation is CSVEDLRRDTQYF.

This chain joins TRBV28 and TRBJ2-1; D uncertain. The CDR3 has 12 amino acids. In germline, CDR1 is MDHEN, CDR2 SYDVKM. V was clipped by 6 bases and J by 10 bases, with 13 bases between them. The CDR3 DNA reads TGTGCCAGCAGACGCGGACCGTACGAGCAGTTCTTC. Translating gives CASRRGPYEQFF.

The V and J genes are TRBV6-5 and TRBJ2-7, with 8 nucleotides matching TRBD2. Germline-derived CDR1 and CDR2 are MNHEY and SVGAGI. This CDR3 region has 12 residues. V shed 8 bases, J shed 3 bases, and the junction held 3 bases outside the gene matches. CDR3 amino acids: CASHGTSYEQYF. The CDR3 DNA follows: TGTGCCAGCCACGGGACTAGCTACGAGCAGTACTTC.

The V call is TRBV7-9, the J call TRBJ2-1; 9 positions match TRBD2. The CDR3 contains 14 residues. Per germline, CDR1 SEHNR and CDR2 FQNEAQ (reference sequence). After removal of 5 bases from V and 10 bases from J, the junction contained 9 bases not matched to a gene. CDR3 in amino acids: CASSPTGTSREQFF. DNA of the CDR3: TGTGCCAGCAGCCCTACAGGGACTAGCAGGGAGCAGTTCTTC.

The chain joins TRBV7-9 to TRBJ2-7, with D perhaps matching TRBD1 (5 bases). Germline V CDR1 and CDR2: SEHNR, FQNEAQ (reference sequence). V was clipped by 4 bases and J by 7 bases, with 8 bases between them. CDR3 length: 11 residues. The CDR3 sequence: CASSSRTEQYF. CDR3 sequence (DNA): TGTGCCAGCAGCTCCAGGACAGAGCAGTACTTC.

V is TRBV30 and J is TRBJ2-1; possible D gene TRBD2, 6 bases. Germline loops: CDR1 GTSNPN, CDR2 SVGIG (reference sequence). V lost 0 bases to trimming and J lost 1 base, with 10 bases between them. There are 15 residues in the CDR3. CDR3 in amino acids: CAWSVGGRSYNEQFF. In DNA, the CDR3 is TGTGCCTGGAGTGTAGGAGGGCGGTCCTACAATGAGCAGTTCTTC.

The chain couples TRBV5-7 to TRBJ2-5; D gene unclear. TRBV5-7 is an ORF; its function is uncertain. Trimming removed 2 bases from V and 6 bases from J, with 2 bases in between. The CDR3 length is 10 residues. CDR3 in DNA: TGTGCCAGCAGCTTCCAGACCCAGTACTTC. The encoded protein is CASSFQTQYF.

Notes on this clone: The junction differs from germline at one of its ends, possibly a read error. This chain joins TRBV23-1 and TRBJ1-5, with 9 bases lining up with TRBD1. TRBV23-1 is classed as an ORF, of uncertain function. This CDR3 region has 13 residues. This CDR3 reads CASSQIHRDRVDF. CDR3 DNA: TGCGCCAGCAGTCAAATCCACCGGGACAGGGTAGATTTT.